Each of the 10 T cell receptor beta chains below was sequenced from the same sample in a study of blood T cell repertoires in COVID-19. Generated by immunoSEQ multiplex PCR, the TCRdb table keeps only in-frame clones and is missing some. Of some 150,000 clones in the sample, roughly 81% were seen once. The specimen was peripheral blood. These receptors came from a middle-aged man with acute or convalescent COVID-19.

This rearrangement joins TRBV5-8 to TRBJ2-4; D perhaps matches TRBD2 (5 bases). Trimming left V 3 bases short and J 2 bases short, with 6 bases between. This CDR3 is built from 13 residues. CDR1 and CDR2 (germline): SGHTS, YDEGEE. CDR3 DNA: TGTGCCAGCAGCTCCGGGACCAAAAACATTCAGTACTTC. It is translated as CASSSGTKNIQYF.

The chain employs TRBV7-6 and TRBJ1-1, with 8 bases lining up with TRBD1. After removal of 5 bases from V and 3 bases from J, the junction contained 8 bases not matched to a gene. CDR3 size: 15 residues. From germline, CDR1 is SGHVS and CDR2 FNYEAQ. For the CDR3, the DNA is TGTGCCAGCAGCGTACAGGGGGTCGGGGACACTGAAGCTTTCTTT. The encoded protein is CASSVQGVGDTEAFF.

V gene TRBV7-2 combines with J gene TRBJ2-1; 7 bases are shared with TRBD1. CDR3 length: 15 residues. Trimming took 8 bases from V and 2 from J; bases not matched to a gene: 9. The V gene's germline CDR1 is SGHTA and CDR2 FQGNSA. The CDR3 coding sequence is TGTGCCAGCGTTCAGGGGGTTGGTCCCTACAATGAGCAGTTCTTC. The encoded protein is CASVQGVGPYNEQFF.

This clone was seen only once. V gene TRBV5-1 combines with J gene TRBJ2-2, with TRBD2 matching over 13 bases. The trim removed 5 bases at V and 4 bases at J, leaving 5 bases unmatched. Per germline, CDR1 SGHRS and CDR2 YFSETQ. The CDR3 is 16 residues long. DNA of the CDR3: TGCGCCAGCAGTCCCGGGACTAGCGGGGCCACCGGGGAGCTGTTTTTT. As protein: CASSPGTSGATGELFF.

This chain uses TRBV18 with TRBJ2-1; 8 nucleotides line up with TRBD2. The junction had 13 bases not matched to a gene; V was cut back by 3 bases and J by 0 bases. Looked up from germline, CDR1 is KGHSH and CDR2 is LQKENI. The CDR3 consists of 19 residues. This chain's CDR3 is CASSPASSGGASSYNEQFF. The CDR3 DNA reads TGTGCCAGCTCACCGGCATCCAGCGGGGGAGCCTCCTCCTACAATGAGCAGTTCTTC.

The chain combines TRBV30 with TRBJ1-6, with 9 bases aligning to TRBD1. The CDR3 loop spans 13 amino acids. CDR1 GTSNPN and CDR2 SVGIG come from the germline V gene (reference sequence). V dropped 6 bases and J dropped 10; count of bases not matched to a gene: 7. The CDR3 region has the DNA TGTGCCTGTGAGGGACAGGGCGGGTCACCCCTCCACTTT. The encoded protein is CACEGQGGSPLHF. Full variable domain (outside the CDR3, taken from reference TRBV30 and TRBJ1-6): SQTIHQWPATLVQPVGSPLSLECTVEGTSNPNLYWYRQAAGRGLQLLFYSVGIGQISSEVPQNLSASRPQDRQFILSSKKLLLSDSGFYLCACEGQGGSPLHFGNGTRLTVT.

The gene calls are TRBV30 and TRBJ1-3; 10 bases match TRBD1. The CDR3 is 15 residues long. The junction had 8 bases not matched to a gene; V was cut back by 5 bases and J by 4 bases. The germline gives CDR1 GTSNPN, CDR2 SVGIG (reference sequence). The CDR3 nucleotides are TGTGCCTGGGGAACCGGGACAGGGGTGGGAAACACCATATATTTT. Protein product: CAWGTGTGVGNTIYF.

The rearrangement uses TRBV5-4 and TRBJ1-6; TRBD1 matches 9 bases. Trimming removed 4 bases from V and 4 bases from J; junction bases left unmatched: 6. CDR1 SGHNT and CDR2 YYREEE come from the germline V gene (reference sequence). The CDR3 has 16 residues. The CDR3 spells CASSPGTGTYNSPLHF. For the CDR3, the DNA is TGTGCCAGCAGCCCGGGGACAGGGACTTATAATTCACCCCTCCACTTT.

V usage is TRBV18 and J usage is TRBJ1-2, with a weak D call TRBD1 (6 bases). Germline CDR1 is KGHSH and CDR2 is LQKENI. V gave up 6 bases and J gave up 0 bases, with 14 bases separating them. The CDR3 sequence is 15 residues long. In nucleotides, the CDR3 is TGTGCCAGCTCGGAAGGACAGAGAGCTAACTATGGCTACACCTTC. Amino acid sequence: CASSEGQRANYGYTF.

The V call is TRBV9, the J call TRBJ2-7, with 10 bases aligning to TRBD2. Germline CDR1 reads SGDLS; CDR2 reads YYNGEE. J gave up 3 bases and V 3 bases, and 9 bases lay outside the gene matches. The CDR3 is 16 amino acids. This chain's CDR3 is CASSAGSGLANYEQYF. CDR3 coding DNA: TGTGCCAGCAGCGCTGGGTCGGGACTAGCGAACTACGAGCAGTACTTC.